This TCR beta chain was sequenced during a study of Graves' ophthalmopathy and Graves' hyperthyroidism. In germline, CDR1 is MNHEY, CDR2 SVGAGI. This CDR3 comprises 13 residues. With V trimmed by 6 bases and J by 4 bases, 5 bases remained unmatched. RNA served as the template for amplifying TCR beta CDR3 regions. HTBI-primed first-round RT-PCR preceded second-round multiplex PCR. TCRdb analysed the multiplex PCR reads with MiXCR anew, one entry per CDR3 protein. This sample has around 170,000 distinct CDR3 sequences, with around two fifths found just once. There are many counts of this clonotype. Sequencing used peripheral blood. This TCR derives from a woman between 40 and 50 years old with Graves' ophthalmopathy. V is TRBV6-5 and J is TRBJ1-2; TRBD1 aligns across 7 bases. In nucleotides, the CDR3 is TGTGCCAGCAGAATAGGGGGCTCCTATGGCTACACCTTC. Its translation is CASRIGGSYGYTF.